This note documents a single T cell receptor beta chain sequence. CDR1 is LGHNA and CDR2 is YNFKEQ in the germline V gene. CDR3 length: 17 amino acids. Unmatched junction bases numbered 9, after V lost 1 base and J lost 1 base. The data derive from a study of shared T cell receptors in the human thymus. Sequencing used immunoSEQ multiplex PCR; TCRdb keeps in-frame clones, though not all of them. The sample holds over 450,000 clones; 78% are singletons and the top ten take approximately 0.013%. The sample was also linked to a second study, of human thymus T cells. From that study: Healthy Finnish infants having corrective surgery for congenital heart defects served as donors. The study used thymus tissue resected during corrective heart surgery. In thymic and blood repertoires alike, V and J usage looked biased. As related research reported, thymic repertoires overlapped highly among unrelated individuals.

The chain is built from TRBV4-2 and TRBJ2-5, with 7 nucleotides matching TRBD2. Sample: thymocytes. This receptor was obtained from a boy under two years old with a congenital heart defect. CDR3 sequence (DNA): TGTGCCAGCAGCCAAGCGTACGCGGGAGTCTTCCAAGAGACCCAGTACTTC. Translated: CASSQAYAGVFQETQYF.